Below, 3 T cell receptor beta chains from the same sample are listed, as sequenced in a study of vaccination and CD4 T cells after COVID-19. Treatment meaning: roughly 11-day PBMC culture with coronavirus spike peptide pools or control peptides (ViraFEST assay). With the Oncomine TCR Beta short-read assay, DNA from cultured CD4+ T cells was sequenced. MiXCR, run by TCRdb on the PCR reads, gives a single entry per CDR3 protein. The sample gives some 15,000 distinct CDR3 sequences, 50% to 55% of which show up once; about an eighth is in the top ten. For these receptors, no antigen is known. The sequenced material came from CD4+ T cells from blood, cultured in vitro. All receptors derive from a human donor who had recovered from COVID-19.

V is TRBV2 and J is TRBJ1-1, with a weak D call TRBD1 (5 bases). Germline lookup yields CDR1 SNHLY and CDR2 FYNNEI. V was clipped by 3 bases and J by 7 bases, with 21 bases between them. This CDR3 region has 16 residues. CDR3 in amino acids: CASSEGGRGGEGEAFF. In DNA, the CDR3 is TGTGCCAGCAGTGAGGGGGGTCGGGGGGGTGAAGGTGAAGCTTTCTTT.

The rearrangement joins TRBV7-2 to TRBJ2-4; 9 nucleotides agree with TRBD1. The CDR3 length is 15 residues. The V and J ends lost 3 bases and 7 bases, in that order; junction bases with no gene match: 7. CDR1 SGHTA and CDR2 FQGNSA come from the germline V gene. The DNA for the CDR3 is TGTGCCAGCAGCTTGGCGGGACAGGGCGTCAACATTCAGTACTTC. This translates into CASSLAGQGVNIQYF.

The chain links TRBV3-1 to TRBJ1-6, with a tentative D call TRBD1 (6 bases). The CDR3 contains 17 residues. Germline CDR1 is LGHDT and CDR2 is YNNKEL (reference sequence). V lost 4 bases to trimming and J lost 10 bases, with 23 bases between them. CDR3: CASSPRGAGGPRSPLHF. CDR3 coding DNA: TGTGCCAGCAGCCCAAGGGGGGCCGGGGGGCCAAGGTCACCCCTCCACTTT.